The clone carrying this T cell receptor beta chain was seen more than once but under ten times. Its target is not known. This record comes from a study of response to subunit inactivated influenza vaccine. The CDR3 contains 16 residues. Germline V lookup: CDR1 MNHNS, CDR2 SASEGT. Trimming removed 3 bases at V and 2 bases at J, with 15 bases between. Study-wide points: T cells newly recruited by each seasonal influenza vaccination are few, the authors suggested.

Each CDR3 protein gets one entry after TCRdb re-called the RT-PCR reads with MiXCR. The sample contains 300,000 to 350,000 distinct CDR3 sequences, about 20% of which appear only once. Sequenced material: PBMCs from blood, taken roughly 20 months after vaccination. This chain joins TRBV6-1 and TRBJ2-3; D is unresolved. This receptor was taken from a man aged 50 to 69 who received an inactivated influenza vaccine. CDR3 residues: CASSEAPRPTTDTQYF. For the CDR3, the DNA is TGTGCCAGCAGTGAGGCGCCACGACCAACCACAGATACGCAGTATTTT.